This T cell receptor (beta chain) was sequenced for a study of T cell responses to AZD1222 COVID-19 vaccine. Study outcomes and limitations: Nearly half of unique spike-specific TCRs reportedly avoided B.1.351 and B.1.1.7 mutated regions. Most donors were white British, females outnumbered males, and clonal diversity was possibly underestimated. Only a handful of AZD1222 recipients, roughly 6 in all, had baseline seropositivity. Spike was spanned by vaccine-associated CD4 TCRs, which were dominant at 160-218 and 743-854.

Points on this clone: The antigen is undetermined.

The CDR3 spans 15 residues. Profiling relied on immunoSEQ multiplex PCR, and the TCRdb table lists in-frame clones only, not all of them. The table shows over 80,000 clones, with roughly 90% occurring only once. J is TRBJ1-2 and V is TRBV21-1; the table's TRBD1 call for D was not verified on the DNA. TRBV21-1 counts as a pseudogene. The sequence came from an adult who received the AZD1222 COVID-19 vaccine. Here the sequenced sample was peripheral blood, taken 28 days after the second AZD1222 dose. This CDR3 is CASSKGPGCFCGYTF. CDR3 nucleotides: TGTGCCAGCAGCAAAGGTCCAGGGTGCTTTTGTGGCTACACCTTC.